This note documents a single T cell receptor (beta chain) sequence. The CDR3 totals 15 residues. The germline V gene has CDR1 MNHEY and CDR2 SVGAGI. The junction had 3 bases not matched to a gene; V was cut back by 8 bases and J by 0 bases. The assay was immunoSEQ multiplex PCR, and TCRdb's table has in-frame clones only and misses some. The table lists roughly 150,000 clones, about 80% of them singletons. The entry originates in a study of blood T cell repertoires in COVID-19. Sequencing was done on a sample of PBMCs or T cells enriched from blood (not recorded which). This clonotype was sampled from a woman in her 50s who had recovered from COVID-19. J is TRBJ1-5 and V is TRBV6-5, with 11 bases lining up with TRBD1. The CDR3 region is CASRTGGYSNQPQHF. Here the CDR3 DNA reads TGTGCCAGCCGGACAGGGGGCTATAGCAATCAGCCCCAGCATTTT.